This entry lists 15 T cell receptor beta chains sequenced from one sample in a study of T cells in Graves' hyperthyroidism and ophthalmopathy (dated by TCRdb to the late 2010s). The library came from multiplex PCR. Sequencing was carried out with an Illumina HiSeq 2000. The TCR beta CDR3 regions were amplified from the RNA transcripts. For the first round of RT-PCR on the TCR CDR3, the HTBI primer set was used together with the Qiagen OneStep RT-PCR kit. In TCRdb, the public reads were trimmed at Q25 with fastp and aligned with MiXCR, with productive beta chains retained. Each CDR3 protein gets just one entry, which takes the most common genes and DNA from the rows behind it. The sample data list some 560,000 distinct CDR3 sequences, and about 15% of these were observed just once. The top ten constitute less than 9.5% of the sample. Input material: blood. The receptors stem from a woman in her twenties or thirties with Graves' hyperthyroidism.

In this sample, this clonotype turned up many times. Here the CDR3 reads CASSPRGQVYEQYF. The CDR3 DNA reads as TGTGCCAGCAGTCCCAGGGGACAAGTCTACGAGCAGTACTTC. The gene calls are TRBV27 and TRBJ2-7, with a weak D call TRBD1 (6 bases). This CDR3 is built from 14 residues. Trimming left V 5 bases short and J 3 bases short, with 14 bases between. Germline CDR1 and CDR2: MNHEY and SMNVEV (reference sequence).

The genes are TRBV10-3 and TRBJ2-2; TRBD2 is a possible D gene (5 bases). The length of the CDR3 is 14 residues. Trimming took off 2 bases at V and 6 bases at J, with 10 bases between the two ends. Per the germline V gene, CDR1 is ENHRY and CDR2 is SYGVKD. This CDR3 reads CAISEGGQAGELFF. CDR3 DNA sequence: TGTGCCATCAGTGAGGGCGGGCAGGCCGGGGAGCTGTTTTTT.

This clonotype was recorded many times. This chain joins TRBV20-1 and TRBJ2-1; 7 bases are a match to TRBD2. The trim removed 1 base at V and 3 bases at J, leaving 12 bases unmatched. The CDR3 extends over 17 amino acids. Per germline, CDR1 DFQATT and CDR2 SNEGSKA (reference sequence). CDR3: CSARAAREVRHYNEQFF. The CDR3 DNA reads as TGCAGTGCTAGAGCGGCCCGGGAGGTCCGACACTACAATGAGCAGTTCTTC.

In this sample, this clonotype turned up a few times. This CDR3 is CASSVGGDFPYEQYF. CDR3 nucleotides: TGTGCCAGCAGCGTAGGGGGGGACTTCCCATACGAGCAGTACTTC. This chain uses TRBV9 with TRBJ2-7; D is possibly TRBD2 (6 bases). This CDR3 comprises 15 residues. Germline V CDR1 and CDR2: SGDLS, YYNGEE. Trimming pared 0 bases from V and 4 bases from J, leaving 14 bases between.

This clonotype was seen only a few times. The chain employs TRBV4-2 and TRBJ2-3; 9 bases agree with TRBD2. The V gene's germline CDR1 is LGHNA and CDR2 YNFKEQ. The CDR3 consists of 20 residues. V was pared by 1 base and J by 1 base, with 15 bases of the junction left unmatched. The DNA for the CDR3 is TGTGCCAGCAGCCAAGGAAATAGCGGGAGTGGTAGTTCCGGCACAGATACGCAGTATTTT. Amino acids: CASSQGNSGSGSSGTDTQYF.

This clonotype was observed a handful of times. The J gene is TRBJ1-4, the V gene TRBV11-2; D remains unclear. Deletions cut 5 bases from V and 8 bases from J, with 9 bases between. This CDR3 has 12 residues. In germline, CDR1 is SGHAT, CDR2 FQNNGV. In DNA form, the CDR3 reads TGTGCCAGCAGCCCTCGGGCAGAAAAACTGTTTTTT. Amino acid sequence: CASSPRAEKLFF.

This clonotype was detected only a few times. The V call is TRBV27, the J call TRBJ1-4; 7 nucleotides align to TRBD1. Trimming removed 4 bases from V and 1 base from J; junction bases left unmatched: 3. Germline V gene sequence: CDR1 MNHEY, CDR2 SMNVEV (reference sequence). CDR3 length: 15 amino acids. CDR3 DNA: TGTGCCAGCAGTTCGAGACAGGGAACTAATGAAAAACTGTTTTTT. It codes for CASSSRQGTNEKLFF. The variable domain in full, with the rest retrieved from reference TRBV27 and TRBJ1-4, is EAQVTQNPRYLITVTGKKLTVTCSQNMNHEYMSWYRQDPGLGLRQIYYSMNVEVTDKGDVPEGYKVSRKEKRNFPLILESPSPNQTSLYFCASSSRQGTNEKLFFGSGTQLSVL.

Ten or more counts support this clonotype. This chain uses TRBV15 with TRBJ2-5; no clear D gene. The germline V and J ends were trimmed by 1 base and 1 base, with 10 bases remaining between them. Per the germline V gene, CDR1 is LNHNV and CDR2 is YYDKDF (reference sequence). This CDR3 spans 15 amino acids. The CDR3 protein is CATSRVRTSQETQYF. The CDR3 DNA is TGTGCCACCAGCAGAGTTAGGACCTCCCAAGAGACCCAGTACTTC.

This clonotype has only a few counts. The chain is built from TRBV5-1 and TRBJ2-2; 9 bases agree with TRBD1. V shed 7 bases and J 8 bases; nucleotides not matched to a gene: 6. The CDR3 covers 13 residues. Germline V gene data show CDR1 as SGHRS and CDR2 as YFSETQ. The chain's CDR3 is CASRTGDIGELFF. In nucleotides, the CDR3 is TGCGCCAGCCGGACAGGGGACATAGGGGAGCTGTTTTTT.

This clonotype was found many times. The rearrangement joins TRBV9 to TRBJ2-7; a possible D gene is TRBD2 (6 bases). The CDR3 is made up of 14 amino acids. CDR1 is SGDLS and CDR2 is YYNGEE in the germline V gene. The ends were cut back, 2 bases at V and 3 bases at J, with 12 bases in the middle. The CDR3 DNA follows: TGTGCCAGCAGCGTGGCTAGCGACATCTACGAGCAGTACTTC. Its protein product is CASSVASDIYEQYF.

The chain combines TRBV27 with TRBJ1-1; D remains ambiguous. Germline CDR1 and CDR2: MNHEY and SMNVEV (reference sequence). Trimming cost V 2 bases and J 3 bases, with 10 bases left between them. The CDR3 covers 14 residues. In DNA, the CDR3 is TGTGCCAGCAGTTTAATTTTCGCGGACACTGAAGCTTTCTTT. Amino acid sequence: CASSLIFADTEAFF.

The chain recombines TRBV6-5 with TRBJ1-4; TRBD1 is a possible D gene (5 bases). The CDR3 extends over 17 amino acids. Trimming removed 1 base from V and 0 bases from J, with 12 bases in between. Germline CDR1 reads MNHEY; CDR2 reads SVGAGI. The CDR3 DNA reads TGTGCCAGCAGTTACTGGGCAGGGAGTTCAACTAATGAAAAACTGTTTTTT. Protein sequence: CASSYWAGSSTNEKLFF.

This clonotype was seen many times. CDR3 residues: CASRLTLAATDTQYF. The CDR3 nucleotides are TGTGCCAGCAGACTCACACTAGCGGCCACAGATACGCAGTATTTT. The chain is built from TRBV28 and TRBJ2-3; TRBD2 matches 8 bases. The CDR3 totals 15 residues. The J segment lost 2 bases and the V segment lost 6 bases, leaving 7 bases of the junction unmatched. Per germline, CDR1 MDHEN and CDR2 SYDVKM.

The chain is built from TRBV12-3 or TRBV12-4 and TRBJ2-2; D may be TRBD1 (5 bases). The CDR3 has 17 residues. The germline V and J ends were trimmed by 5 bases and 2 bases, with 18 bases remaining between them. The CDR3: CASSPVQGLKNTGELFF. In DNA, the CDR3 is TGTGCCAGCAGTCCCGTCCAGGGATTGAAAAACACCGGGGAGCTGTTTTTT.

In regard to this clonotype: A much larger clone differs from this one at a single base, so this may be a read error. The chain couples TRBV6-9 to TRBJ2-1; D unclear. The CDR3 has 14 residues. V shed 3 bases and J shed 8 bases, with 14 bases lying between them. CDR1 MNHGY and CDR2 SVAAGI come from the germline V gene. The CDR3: CASSYSRLPDEQFF. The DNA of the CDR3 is TGTGCCAGCAGTTACAGTCGACTTCCCGATGAGCAGTTCTTC.